The 27 T cell receptor beta chains presented below share a single source sample, sequenced in a study of a mutant IDH1 vaccine in newly diagnosed glioma. These TCRs are of unknown antigen specificity. Some clones are missing from TCRdb's copy, which holds only in-frame ones; the method was immunoSEQ multiplex PCR. The sample records just over 65,000 clones, around 82% being singletons. Time point here: week 35, safety follow-up. Vaccination used 300 ug of mutant IDH1 20-mer peptide per dose, with topical imiquimod. The sample consisted of PBMCs, taken from a glioma patient whose treatment included an IDH1 peptide vaccine. These receptors were obtained from a man aged 18-30 years with glioma.

The chain recombines TRBV4-3 with TRBJ2-3, with D possibly matching TRBD2 (6 bases). V lost 0 bases, J lost 2 bases, and 15 bases lay in between. In germline, CDR1 is LGHNA, CDR2 YSLEER. This CDR3 is built from 17 residues. CDR3 DNA sequence: TGCGCCAGCAGCCAAGATGACGGGAGCTGGGTCACAGATACGCAGTATTTT. It encodes CASSQDDGSWVTDTQYF.

V and J are TRBV5-4 and TRBJ1-2; D is uncertain. The ends were cut back, 4 bases at V and 1 base at J, with 11 bases in the middle. The CDR3 sequence is 14 residues long. Germline-derived CDR1 and CDR2 are SGHNT and YYREEE (reference sequence). Here the CDR3 reads CASSIPTYNYGYTF. In nucleotides, the CDR3 is TGTGCCAGCAGCATACCCACCTATAACTATGGCTACACCTTC.

This clone was picked up one time. V and J are TRBV28 and TRBJ2-7; D unclear. V gave up 5 bases and J gave up 5 bases, with 7 bases separating them. Germline V CDR1 and CDR2: MDHEN, SYDVKM. This CDR3 spans 11 amino acids. CDR3 nucleotide sequence: TGTGCCAGCAGTCGGGTGGACGAGCAGTACTTC. Translating it yields CASSRVDEQYF.

The V call is TRBV5-1, the J call TRBJ2-3; D tentatively reads TRBD1 or TRBD2 (5 bases each). This CDR3 contains 13 residues. Trimming shortened V by 3 bases and J by 2 bases, and 7 bases separated the two germline ends. CDR1 and CDR2 from the germline V gene are SGHRS and YFSETQ. Written as DNA, the CDR3 is TGCGCCAGCAGCTGGGGGACCACAGATACGCAGTATTTT. This sequence encodes CASSWGTTDTQYF. The variable domain in full, completed from reference TRBV5-1 and TRBJ2-3, reads KAGVTQTPRYLIKTRGQQVTLSCSPISGHRSVSWYQQTPGQGLQFLFEYFSETQRNKGNFPGRFSGRQFSNSRSEMNVSTLELGDSALYLCASSWGTTDTQYFGPGTRLTVL.

This rearrangement joins TRBV27 to TRBJ1-1; D gene unclear. The germline gives CDR1 MNHEY, CDR2 SMNVEV (reference sequence). The length of the CDR3 is 15 residues. V was trimmed by 3 bases and J by 0 bases, leaving 11 bases between them. CDR3 loop: CASSFYAPMNTEAFF. The CDR3, as DNA: TGTGCCAGCAGTTTTTACGCACCGATGAACACTGAAGCTTTCTTT.

V gene TRBV4-3 combines with J gene TRBJ2-2; D remains ambiguous. From germline, CDR1 is LGHNA and CDR2 YSLEER. Trimming cost V 0 bases and J 5 bases, with 10 bases left between them. This CDR3 spans 15 amino acids. The CDR3 spells CASSQDGLGTGELFF. CDR3 in DNA: TGCGCCAGCAGCCAAGACGGTCTCGGGACCGGGGAGCTGTTTTTT.

The V gene is TRBV7-2, the J gene TRBJ2-7; D possibly corresponds to TRBD1 (6 bases). The germline CDR1 and CDR2 sequences are SGHTA and FQGNSA. V lost 3 bases to trimming and J lost 0 bases, with 9 bases between them. This CDR3 is 14 amino acids long. The CDR3 loop is CASSLGAHSYEQYF. Here the CDR3 DNA reads TGTGCCAGCAGCTTGGGGGCCCACTCCTACGAGCAGTACTTC.

The J gene is TRBJ1-4, the V gene TRBV30; 8 bases map to TRBD1. CDR1 is GTSNPN and CDR2 is SVGIG in the germline V gene (reference sequence). There are 14 residues in the CDR3. The V segment lost 7 bases and the J segment 4 bases; nucleotides outside the gene matches: 8. The CDR3 DNA sequence: TGTGCCTCCAGGGGGCTACGGGGTAATGAAAAACTGTTTTTT. It encodes CASRGLRGNEKLFF.

This chain connects TRBV6-1 to TRBJ2-7, with D perhaps TRBD1 or TRBD2 (5 bases each). The length of the CDR3 is 15 residues. The germline V gene has CDR1 MNHNS and CDR2 SASEGT. Trimming took 7 bases from V and 2 from J, leaving 18 bases between them. The CDR3 region has the DNA TGTGCCAGCATGGAGATGTGGGGGTCAACCTACGAGCAGTACTTC. Translated, it gives CASMEMWGSTYEQYF.

The rearrangement joins TRBV7-8 to TRBJ1-6, with D uncertain. The germline V and J ends were trimmed by 1 base and 5 bases, with 6 bases remaining between them. This CDR3 region has 14 residues. The germline CDR1 and CDR2 sequences are SGHVS and FQNEAQ. CDR3 amino acids: CASSLGQDNSPLHF. CDR3 nucleotides: TGTGCCAGCAGCTTAGGGCAGGATAATTCACCCCTCCACTTT.

The gene calls are TRBV7-2 and TRBJ2-2, with D unresolved. This CDR3 region has 15 residues. V was shortened by 7 bases and J by 5 bases, with 17 bases between the two germline ends. Germline V gives CDR1 SGHTA, CDR2 FQGNSA. The CDR3 nucleotides are TGTGCCAGCAACACCTTACTTATAATGACCGGGGAGCTGTTTTTT. It specifies CASNTLLIMTGELFF.

This chain joins TRBV18 and TRBJ1-2; no reliable D call. The CDR3 loop spans 13 amino acids. CDR1 is KGHSH and CDR2 is LQKENI in the germline V gene. Between the trimmed V and J ends, which lost 3 bases and 6 bases, there was a span of 11 bases. The CDR3 nucleotides read TGTGCCAGCTCACCCGGGGTTGGGAATGGCTACACCTTC. Translation gives CASSPGVGNGYTF.

V and J are TRBV6-1 and TRBJ1-4; D remains ambiguous. Trimming left V 1 base short and J 4 bases short, with 16 bases between. Germline CDR1 MNHNS, CDR2 SASEGT. This CDR3 has 17 residues. The DNA of the CDR3 is TGTGCCAGCAGTGAAGGACTCACAAGCGTATTTAATGAAAAACTGTTTTTT. Translated, it gives CASSEGLTSVFNEKLFF.

This clone was recorded only once. This chain links TRBV6-5 with TRBJ1-5; D possibly corresponds to TRBD1 (6 bases). Between the trimmed V and J ends, which lost 4 bases and 5 bases, there was a span of 18 bases. The CDR3 contains 16 residues. Germline V gene lookup returns CDR1 MNHEY and CDR2 SVGAGI. The CDR3: CASSSYRALHDQPQHF. Here the CDR3 DNA reads TGTGCCAGCAGTTCCTACAGGGCTCTTCACGATCAGCCCCAGCATTTT.

The rearrangement links TRBV5-6 to TRBJ1-2; 7 nucleotides match TRBD1. From germline, CDR1 is SGHDT and CDR2 YYEEEE. The CDR3 is 14 amino acids. The junction had 9 bases not matched to a gene; V was cut back by 4 bases and J by 6 bases. The CDR3 loop is CASSPGDREDGYTF. The CDR3 DNA reads as TGTGCCAGCAGCCCGGGTGACAGGGAGGATGGCTACACCTTC.

The chain carries TRBV5-1 and TRBJ1-1; maybe TRBD1 (6 bases). The germline gives CDR1 SGHRS, CDR2 YFSETQ. The CDR3 consists of 14 residues. Trimming took off 4 bases at V and 7 bases at J, with 17 bases between the two ends. The DNA of the CDR3 is TGCGCCAGCAGCCCTGGAGGGGGGGCGAGTGAAGCTTTCTTT. This encodes CASSPGGGASEAFF. Full variable domain (outside the CDR3, taken from reference TRBV5-1 and TRBJ1-1): KAGVTQTPRYLIKTRGQQVTLSCSPISGHRSVSWYQQTPGQGLQFLFEYFSETQRNKGNFPGRFSGRQFSNSRSEMNVSTLELGDSALYLCASSPGGGASEAFFGQGTRLTVV.

This sequence joins TRBV5-8 and TRBJ1-1; D gene uncertain. CDR1 SGHTS and CDR2 YDEGEE come from the germline V gene. The germline V and J ends were trimmed by 4 bases and 2 bases, with 9 bases remaining between them. The length of the CDR3 is 13 residues. This chain's CDR3 is CASSPQQNTEAFF. For the CDR3, the DNA is TGTGCCAGCAGCCCCCAACAAAACACTGAAGCTTTCTTT.

The J gene is TRBJ2-1, the V gene TRBV5-4; weak D call: TRBD2 (6 bases). Germline V lookup: CDR1 SGHNT, CDR2 YYREEE (reference sequence). This CDR3 contains 14 residues. V lost 3 bases, J lost 9 bases, and 16 bases lay in between. DNA for the CDR3: TGTGCCAGCAGCTGGGAACTAGCCCACTCTGAGCAGTTCTTC. Translating it yields CASSWELAHSEQFF. Full variable domain (remainder filled in from reference TRBV5-4 and TRBJ2-1): ETGVTQSPTHLIKTRGQQVTLRCSSQSGHNTVSWYQQALGQGPQFIFQYYREEENGRGNFPPRFSGLQFPNYSSELNVNALELDDSALYLCASSWELAHSEQFFGPGTRLTVL.

V gene TRBV28 combines with J gene TRBJ1-1, with a weak D call TRBD1 (6 bases). The length of the CDR3 is 13 residues. The germline V gene has CDR1 MDHEN and CDR2 SYDVKM. V gave up 7 bases and J gave up 2 bases, with 11 bases separating them. As DNA, the CDR3 is TGTGCCAGCAAGGGGGGGCAAAACACTGAAGCTTTCTTT. Translation: CASKGGQNTEAFF.

V usage is TRBV4-3 and J usage is TRBJ2-7; a possible D gene is TRBD2 (6 bases). V gave up 0 bases and J gave up 1 base, with 10 bases separating them. Germline loops: CDR1 LGHNA, CDR2 YSLEER. This CDR3 is 15 amino acids long. The CDR3 DNA reads as TGCGCCAGCAGCCAAGATAGGGACTGGTCCTACGAGCAGTACTTC. The encoded protein is CASSQDRDWSYEQYF.

This chain links TRBV10-2 with TRBJ2-7; 8 nucleotides agree with TRBD2. Germline V gene sequence: CDR1 WSHSY, CDR2 SAAADI. The ends lost 6 bases at V and 2 bases at J; junction bases unmatched: 6. This CDR3 has 14 residues. The CDR3 nucleotides read TGCGCCAGCAGGCCATTTAGCGGGACCTACGAGCAGTACTTC. It translates to CASRPFSGTYEQYF.

The table lists this clone with a count of one. This sequence joins TRBV6-6 and TRBJ2-7, with D unclear. Trimming cost V 2 bases and J 6 bases, with 14 bases left between them. The CDR3 spans 14 residues. CDR1 and CDR2 (germline): MNHNY, SVGAGI (reference sequence). CDR3 coding DNA: TGTGCCAGCAGTTACACTGGCGTAAAGGGCGAGCAGTACTTC. Encoded protein: CASSYTGVKGEQYF.

This chain joins TRBV7-2 and TRBJ1-4; 7 bases fit TRBD1. The CDR3 contains 17 residues. CDR1 is SGHTA, CDR2 FQGNSA, per germline. J lost 8 bases, V lost 2 bases, and 14 bases had no gene match. In DNA form, the CDR3 reads TGTGCCAGCAGCTTACTATCGGGGACAGCCTGGGGCGAAAAACTGTTTTTT. Amino acid sequence: CASSLLSGTAWGEKLFF.

This clone was detected once. The chain recombines TRBV28 with TRBJ2-7; the match to TRBD2 covers 10 bases. V trimming: 5 bases; J trimming: 5 bases; junction bases outside the gene matches: 12. Per germline, CDR1 MDHEN and CDR2 SYDVKM. The CDR3 has 16 amino acids. CDR3 nucleotides: TGTGCCAGCAGTCTTCCCCTAGCGGGAGCAGTCCACGAGCAGTACTTC. As protein: CASSLPLAGAVHEQYF.

On this clone: Other DNA sequences from this sample encode an identical CDR3 as well. This rearrangement joins TRBV30 to TRBJ1-5, with D tentatively TRBD1 (6 bases). The CDR3 is 13 amino acids. The V end was cut by 0 bases, the J end by 6 bases, with 9 bases between. Germline CDR1 reads GTSNPN; CDR2 reads SVGIG (reference sequence). In DNA form, the CDR3 reads TGTGCCTGGAGTGTCAGGGGAGGTCAGCCCCAGCATTTT. Its translation: CAWSVRGGQPQHF.

Only one count was recorded for this clone. The gene calls are TRBV18 and TRBJ1-1, with TRBD1 as a possible D gene (5 bases). The CDR3 is 17 amino acids. Trimming took off 5 bases at V and 2 bases at J, with 21 bases between the two ends. Germline CDR1 and CDR2: KGHSH and LQKENI. CDR3 region: CASSGRGSRGSNTEAFF. CDR3 coding DNA: TGTGCCAGCTCAGGTCGGGGGAGCCGGGGTTCTAACACTGAAGCTTTCTTT.

This clone has only one observation. The chain has TRBV9 and TRBJ1-1; 7 bases map to TRBD1. In germline, CDR1 is SGDLS, CDR2 YYNGEE. Losses at the gene ends were 4 bases for V and 0 bases for J; bases not matched to a gene: 9. The CDR3 has 16 residues. The CDR3 region has the DNA TGTGCCAGCAGCCCTAGAGGGGGCTCGCTGAACACTGAAGCTTTCTTT. Protein product: CASSPRGGSLNTEAFF. The complete variable domain, with remaining parts taken from reference TRBV9 and TRBJ1-1, reads DSGVTQTPKHLITATGQRVTLRCSPRSGDLSVYWYQQSLDQGLQFLIQYYNGEERAKGNILERFSAQQFPDLHSELNLSSLELGDSALYFCASSPRGGSLNTEAFFGQGTRLTVV.